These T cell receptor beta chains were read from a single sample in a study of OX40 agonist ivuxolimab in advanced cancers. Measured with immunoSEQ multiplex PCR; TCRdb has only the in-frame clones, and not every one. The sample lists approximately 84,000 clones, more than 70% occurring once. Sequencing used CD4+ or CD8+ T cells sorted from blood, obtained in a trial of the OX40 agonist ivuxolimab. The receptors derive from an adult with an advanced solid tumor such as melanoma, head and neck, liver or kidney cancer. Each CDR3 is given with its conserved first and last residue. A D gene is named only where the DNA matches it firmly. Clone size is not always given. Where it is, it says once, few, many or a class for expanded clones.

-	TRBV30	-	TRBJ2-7	CAWSRIPRGKNEQYF	TGTGCCTGGAGTCGAATCCCAAGGGGGAAGAACGAGCAGTACTTC
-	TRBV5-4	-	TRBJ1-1	CASSLWGPNTEAFF	TGTGCCAGCAGCTTGTGGGGGCCTAACACTGAAGCTTTCTTT
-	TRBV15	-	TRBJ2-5	CATSSNRKETQYF	TGTGCCACCAGCAGCAATCGAAAAGAGACCCAGTACTTC
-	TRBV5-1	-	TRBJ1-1	CASSLTTRNTEAFF	TGCGCCAGCAGCTTGACAACAAGGAACACTGAAGCTTTCTTT
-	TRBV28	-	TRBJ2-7	CASSLAWAVQYF	TGTGCCAGCAGTTTAGCTTGGGCGGTGCAGTACTTC
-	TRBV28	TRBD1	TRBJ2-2	CAGRHRGELFF	TGTGCCGGACGACACAGGGGAGAGCTGTTTTTT
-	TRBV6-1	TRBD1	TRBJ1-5	CASSVLQDRRRNQPQHF	TGTGCCAGCAGTGTACTTCAGGACAGGCGTAGAAATCAGCCCCAGCATTTT
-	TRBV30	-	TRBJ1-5	CAWSPLPTGYSNQPQHF	TGTGCCTGGAGTCCTCTCCCGACAGGCTATAGCAATCAGCCCCAGCATTTT
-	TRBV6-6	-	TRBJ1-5	CASRKGRLAPQHF	TGTGCCAGCAGAAAAGGCCGTTTAGCGCCCCAGCATTTT
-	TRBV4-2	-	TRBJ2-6	CASSQVTISGANVLTF	TGTGCCAGCAGCCAAGTTACAATCTCTGGGGCCAACGTCCTGACTTTC
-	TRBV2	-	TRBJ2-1	CASSEAWGRNEQFF	TGTGCCAGCAGTGAAGCATGGGGAAGGAATGAGCAGTTCTTC
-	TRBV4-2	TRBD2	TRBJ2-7	CASSQEWRSGNGYEQYF	TGTGCCAGCAGCCAAGAATGGCGAAGCGGGAACGGCTACGAGCAGTACTTC
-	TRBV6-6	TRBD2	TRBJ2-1	CASSTQRGPSYNEQFF	TGTGCCAGCAGTACCCAGCGGGGGCCTTCCTACAATGAGCAGTTCTTC
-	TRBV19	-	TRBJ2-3	CASSRGTKQLDTQYF	TGTGCCAGTAGTAGGGGGACGAAGCAATTGGATACGCAGTATTTT
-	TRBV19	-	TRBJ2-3	CASTTNLRDTQYF	TGTGCCAGTACCACTAACCTCAGAGATACGCAGTATTTT
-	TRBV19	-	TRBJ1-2	CASSTWDDNYGYTF	TGTGCCAGTAGTACCTGGGACGATAACTATGGCTACACCTTC
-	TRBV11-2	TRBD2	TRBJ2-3	CASSLDRGLAGLTQYF	TGTGCCAGCAGCTTAGATCGGGGACTAGCGGGGTTAACGCAGTATTTT
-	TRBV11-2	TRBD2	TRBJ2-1	CASRFASGSSYNEQFF	TGTGCCAGCAGGTTCGCTAGCGGGAGCTCCTACAATGAGCAGTTCTTC
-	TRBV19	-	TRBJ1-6	CASSSTGLYNSPLHF	TGTGCCAGTAGTTCGACAGGTCTCTATAATTCACCCCTCCACTTT
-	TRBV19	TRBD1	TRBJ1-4	CATMGRQGATNEKLFF	TGTGCCACCATGGGGAGGCAGGGGGCAACTAATGAAAAACTGTTTTTT
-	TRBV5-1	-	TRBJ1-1	CASSSPTNTEAFF	TGCGCCAGCAGCTCCCCGACGAACACTGAAGCTTTCTTT
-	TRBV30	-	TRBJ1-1	CAWRPIDSYTEAFF	TGTGCCTGGAGGCCGATAGACAGCTACACTGAAGCTTTCTTT
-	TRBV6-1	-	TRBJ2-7	CASKRQDLGEQYF	TGTGCCAGCAAACGACAGGACCTTGGCGAGCAGTACTTC
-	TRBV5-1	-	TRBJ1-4	CASSIEGQKGEKLFF	TGCGCCAGCAGCATAGAAGGACAGAAAGGTGAAAAACTGTTTTTT
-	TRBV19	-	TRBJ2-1	CASSILTGGVSYNEQFF	TGTGCCAGTAGTATCCTGACCGGAGGGGTCTCCTACAATGAGCAGTTCTTC
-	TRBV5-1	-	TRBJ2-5	CASSFQGRRIQETQYF	TGCGCCAGCAGCTTTCAAGGCAGAAGAATCCAAGAGACCCAGTACTTC
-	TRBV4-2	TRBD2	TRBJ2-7	CASSQEPGLAGYEQYF	TGTGCCAGCAGCCAAGAACCGGGACTAGCAGGTTACGAGCAGTACTTC
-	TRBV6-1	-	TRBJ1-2	CASSLTESLNYGYTF	TGTGCCAGCAGCTTGACAGAAAGCTTAAACTATGGCTACACCTTC
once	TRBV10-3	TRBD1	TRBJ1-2	CAISRTGVGYGYTF	TGTGCCATCAGTCGGACAGGGGTCGGCTATGGCTACACCTTC
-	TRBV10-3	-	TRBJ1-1	CATKEGGYTEAFF	TGTGCCACCAAGGAAGGGGGATACACTGAAGCTTTCTTT
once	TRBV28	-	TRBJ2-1	CASRLGDTFSEQFF	TGTGCCAGCAGGTTAGGCGATACATTCAGTGAGCAGTTCTTC
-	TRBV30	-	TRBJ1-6	CAWSVPWTENSPLHF	TGTGCCTGGAGTGTACCCTGGACAGAAAATTCACCCCTCCACTTT
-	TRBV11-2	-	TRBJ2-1	CASSLYAHWGNEQFF	TGTGCCAGCAGCTTATATGCCCACTGGGGGAATGAGCAGTTCTTC
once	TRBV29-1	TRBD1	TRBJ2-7	CSVATTGFSYEQYF	TGCAGCGTCGCGACGACAGGGTTCTCCTACGAGCAGTACTTC
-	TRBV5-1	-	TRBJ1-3	CASSRTGQSSGNTIYF	TGCGCCAGCAGCAGAACAGGTCAGAGCTCTGGAAACACCATATATTTT
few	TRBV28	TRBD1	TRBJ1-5	CASSTTGAQPQHF	TGTGCCAGCAGTACCACAGGGGCCCAGCCCCAGCATTTT
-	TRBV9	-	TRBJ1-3	CASSVGQSRISGNTIYF	TGTGCCAGCAGCGTAGGACAGTCAAGGATCTCTGGAAACACCATATATTTT
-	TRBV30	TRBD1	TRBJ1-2	CAWSADRDGGYTF	TGTGCCTGGAGTGCCGACAGGGACGGTGGCTACACCTTC
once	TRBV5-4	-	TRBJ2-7	CASSLAAASISYEQYF	TGTGCCAGCAGCTTGGCTGCAGCCAGTATCTCCTACGAGCAGTACTTC
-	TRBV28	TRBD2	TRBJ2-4	CASRAGGTKNIQYF	TGTGCCAGCAGGGCGGGAGGGACCAAAAACATTCAGTACTTC
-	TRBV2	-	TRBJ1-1	CASSEADSWGPEAFF	TGTGCCAGCAGTGAAGCGGACAGCTGGGGGCCTGAAGCTTTCTTT
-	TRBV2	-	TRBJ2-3	CASSEAGRGTDTQYF	TGTGCCAGCAGTGAAGCGGGTAGGGGCACAGATACGCAGTATTTT
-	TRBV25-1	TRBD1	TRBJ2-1	CASSGTGQVLHEQFF	TGTGCCAGCAGCGGCACGGGACAGGTTCTCCATGAGCAGTTCTTC
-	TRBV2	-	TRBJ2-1	CASSVAKINNEQFF	TGTGCCAGCAGTGTGGCTAAAATTAACAATGAGCAGTTCTTC
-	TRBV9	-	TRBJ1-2	CASSVGGINGYTF	TGTGCCAGCAGCGTAGGGGGCATTAATGGCTACACCTTC
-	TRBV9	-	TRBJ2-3	CASSVGASAPLTDTQYF	TGTGCCAGCAGCGTGGGAGCGTCCGCCCCCCTCACAGATACGCAGTATTTT
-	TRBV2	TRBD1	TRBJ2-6	CASSRDSNSGANVLTF	TGTGCCAGCAGCCGGGACAGCAACTCTGGGGCCAACGTCCTGACTTTC
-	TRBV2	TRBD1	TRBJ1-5	CASSGQGLGGNQPQHF	TGTGCCTCATCGGGACAGGGGCTAGGTGGCAATCAGCCCCAGCATTTT
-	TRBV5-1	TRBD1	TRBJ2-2	CASSPPGQGFAGELFF	TGCGCCAGCAGCCCGCCGGGACAGGGCTTCGCCGGGGAGCTGTTTTTT
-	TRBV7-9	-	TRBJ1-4	CASSGPATNEKLFF	TGTGCCAGCTCCGGCCCTGCAACTAATGAAAAACTGTTTTTT
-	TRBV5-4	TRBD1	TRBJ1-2	CASSSPGTDNYGYTF	TGTGCCAGCAGCTCCCCCGGGACAGATAACTATGGCTACACCTTC
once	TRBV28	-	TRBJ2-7	CASSPRLASYEQYF	TGTGCCAGCAGTCCCAGACTTGCCTCCTACGAGCAGTACTTC
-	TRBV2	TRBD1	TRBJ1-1	CASSGRTGGRTEAFF	TGTGCCAGCAGTGGTAGGACAGGGGGCCGGACTGAAGCTTTCTTT
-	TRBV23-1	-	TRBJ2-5	CASSPRGGVGGETQYF	TGCGCCAGCAGTCCCCGAGGAGGGGTTGGCGGGGAGACCCAGTACTTC
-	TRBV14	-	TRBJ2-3	CASSQGVADTQYF	TGTGCCAGCAGCCAGGGGGTCGCAGATACGCAGTATTTT
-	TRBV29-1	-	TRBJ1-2	CSVDWTNGYTF	TGCAGCGTTGATTGGACAAATGGCTACACCTTC
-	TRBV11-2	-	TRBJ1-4	CASSLDRGRNEKLFF	TGTGCCAGCAGCTTAGACAGGGGTAGGAATGAAAAACTGTTTTTT